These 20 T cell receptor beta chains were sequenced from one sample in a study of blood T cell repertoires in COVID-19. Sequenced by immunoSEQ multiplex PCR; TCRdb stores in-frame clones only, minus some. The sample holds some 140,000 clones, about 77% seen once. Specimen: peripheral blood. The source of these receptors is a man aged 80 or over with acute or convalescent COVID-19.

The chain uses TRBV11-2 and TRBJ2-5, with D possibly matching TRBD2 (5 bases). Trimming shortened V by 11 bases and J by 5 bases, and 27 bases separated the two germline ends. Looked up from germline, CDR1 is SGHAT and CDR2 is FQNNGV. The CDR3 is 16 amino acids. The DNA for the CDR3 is TGTGCCTCCAGGAAAGGCGCAGGTGGTTCGGGGGAGACCCAGTACTTC. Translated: CASRKGAGGSGETQYF.

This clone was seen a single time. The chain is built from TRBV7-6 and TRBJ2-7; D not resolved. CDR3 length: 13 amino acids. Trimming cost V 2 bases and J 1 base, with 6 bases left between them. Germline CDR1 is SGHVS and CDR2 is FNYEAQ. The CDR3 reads CASSLSGSYEQYF. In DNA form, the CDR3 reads TGTGCCAGCAGCTTATCGGGTTCCTACGAGCAGTACTTC.

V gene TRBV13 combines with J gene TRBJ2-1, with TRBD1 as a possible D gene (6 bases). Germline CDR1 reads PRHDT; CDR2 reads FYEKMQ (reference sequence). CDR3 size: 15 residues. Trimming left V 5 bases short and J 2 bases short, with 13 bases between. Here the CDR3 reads CASSGQSDPYNEQFF. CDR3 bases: TGTGCCAGCAGCGGACAGTCCGATCCCTACAATGAGCAGTTCTTC.

This chain's CDR3 is CASTPPRWTGGTGELFF. The DNA for the CDR3 is TGTGCCAGTACCCCGCCGCGATGGACAGGGGGGACCGGGGAGCTGTTTTTT. The genes are TRBV19 and TRBJ2-2; 10 bases line up with TRBD1. Germline CDR1 reads LNHDA; CDR2 reads SQIVND (reference sequence). J lost 5 bases, V lost 7 bases, and 13 bases had no gene match. The CDR3 is 17 amino acids. Supplemented by reference TRBV19 and TRBJ2-2, the full variable domain reads DGGITQSPKYLFRKEGQNVTLSCEQNLNHDAMYWYRQDPGQGLRLIYYSQIVNDFQKGDIAEGYSVSREKKESFPLTVTSAQKNPTAFYLCASTPPRWTGGTGELFFGEGSRLTVL.

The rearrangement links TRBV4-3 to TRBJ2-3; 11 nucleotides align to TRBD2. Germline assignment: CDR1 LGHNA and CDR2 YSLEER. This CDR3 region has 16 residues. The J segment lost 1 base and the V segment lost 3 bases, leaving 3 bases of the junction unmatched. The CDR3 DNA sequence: TGCGCCAGCAGCCACCAACTAGCGGGGGGCACAGATACGCAGTATTTT. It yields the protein CASSHQLAGGTDTQYF.

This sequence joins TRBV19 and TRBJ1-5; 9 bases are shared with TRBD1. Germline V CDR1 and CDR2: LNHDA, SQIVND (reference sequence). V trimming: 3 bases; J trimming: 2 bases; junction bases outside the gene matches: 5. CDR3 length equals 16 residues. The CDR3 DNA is TGTGCCAGTAGTATCGGGACAGGGCACCGCAATCAGCCCCAGCATTTT. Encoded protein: CASSIGTGHRNQPQHF.

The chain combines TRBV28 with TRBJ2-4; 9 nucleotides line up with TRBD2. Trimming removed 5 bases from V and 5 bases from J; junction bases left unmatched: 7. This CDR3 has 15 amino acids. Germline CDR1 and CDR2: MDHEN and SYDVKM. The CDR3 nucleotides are TGTGCCAGCAGTGTGCTAGCGGGGTGGGAAAACATTCAGTACTTC. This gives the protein CASSVLAGWENIQYF.

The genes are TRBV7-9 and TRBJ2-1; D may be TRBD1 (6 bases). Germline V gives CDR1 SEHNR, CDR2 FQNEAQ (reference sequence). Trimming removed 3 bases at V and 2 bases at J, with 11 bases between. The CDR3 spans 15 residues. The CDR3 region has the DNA TGTGCCAGCAGCTTCGTCAGGGGACCCTACAATGAGCAGTTCTTC. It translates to CASSFVRGPYNEQFF. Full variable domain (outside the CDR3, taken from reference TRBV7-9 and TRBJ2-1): DTGVSQNPRHKITKRGQNVTFRCDPISEHNRLYWYRQTLGQGPEFLTYFQNEAQLEKSRLLSDRFSAERPKGSFSTLEIQRTEQGDSAMYLCASSFVRGPYNEQFFGPGTRLTVL.

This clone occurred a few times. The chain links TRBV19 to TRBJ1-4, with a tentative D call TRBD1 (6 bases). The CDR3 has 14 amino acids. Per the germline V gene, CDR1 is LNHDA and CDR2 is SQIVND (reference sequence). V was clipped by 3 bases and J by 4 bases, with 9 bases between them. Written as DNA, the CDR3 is TGTGCCAGTAGTATCTACAGGGATAATGAAAAACTGTTTTTT. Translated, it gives CASSIYRDNEKLFF. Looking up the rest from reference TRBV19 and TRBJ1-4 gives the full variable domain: DGGITQSPKYLFRKEGQNVTLSCEQNLNHDAMYWYRQDPGQGLRLIYYSQIVNDFQKGDIAEGYSVSREKKESFPLTVTSAQKNPTAFYLCASSIYRDNEKLFFGSGTQLSVL.

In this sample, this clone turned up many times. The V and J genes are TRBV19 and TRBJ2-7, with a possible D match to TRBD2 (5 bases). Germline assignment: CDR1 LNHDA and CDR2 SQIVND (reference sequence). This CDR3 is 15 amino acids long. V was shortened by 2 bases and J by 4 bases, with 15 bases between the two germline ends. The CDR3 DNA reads TGTGCCAGTAGTATATCCCCCGGGGAAGTGTACGAGCAGTACTTC. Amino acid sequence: CASSISPGEVYEQYF.

The CDR3 loop reads CASSLVSNEKLFF. CDR3 sequence (DNA): TGTGCCAGCAGCTTGGTCAGTAATGAAAAACTGTTTTTT. The rearrangement joins TRBV5-6 to TRBJ1-4; unclear D gene. Germline V CDR1 and CDR2: SGHDT, YYEEEE. This CDR3 is 13 amino acids long. The V and J ends lost 0 bases and 4 bases respectively, with 4 bases between them.

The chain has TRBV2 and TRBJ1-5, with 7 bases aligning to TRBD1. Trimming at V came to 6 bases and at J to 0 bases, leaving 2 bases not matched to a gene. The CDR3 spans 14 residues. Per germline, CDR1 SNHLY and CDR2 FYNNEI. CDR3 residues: CASRTGNSNQPQHF. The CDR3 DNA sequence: TGTGCCAGCAGGACAGGGAATAGCAATCAGCCCCAGCATTTT.

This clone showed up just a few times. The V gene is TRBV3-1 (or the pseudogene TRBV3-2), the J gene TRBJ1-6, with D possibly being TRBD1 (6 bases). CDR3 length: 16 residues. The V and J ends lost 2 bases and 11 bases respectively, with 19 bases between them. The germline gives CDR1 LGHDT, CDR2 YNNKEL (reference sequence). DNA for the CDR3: TGTGCCAGCAGCCAAACCGGGACACTGGGTGAGACACCCCTCCACTTT. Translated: CASSQTGTLGETPLHF.

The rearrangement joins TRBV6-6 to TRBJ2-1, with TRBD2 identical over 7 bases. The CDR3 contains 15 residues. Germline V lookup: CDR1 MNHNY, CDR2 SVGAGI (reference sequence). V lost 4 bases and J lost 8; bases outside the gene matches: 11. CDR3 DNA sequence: TGTGCCAGCAGTTTCGGGACGGGGGGAGGCGATGAGCAGTTCTTC. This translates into CASSFGTGGGDEQFF.

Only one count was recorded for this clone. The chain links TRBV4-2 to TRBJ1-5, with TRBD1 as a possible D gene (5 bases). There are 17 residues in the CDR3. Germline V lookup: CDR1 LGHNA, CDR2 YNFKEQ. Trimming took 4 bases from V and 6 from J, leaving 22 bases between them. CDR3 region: CASSLERGGNVAQPQHF. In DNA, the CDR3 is TGTGCCAGCAGCCTCGAGAGGGGAGGGAACGTAGCTCAGCCCCAGCATTTT.

CDR3 protein: CASSLVPGMNTEAFF. In nucleotides, the CDR3 is TGCGCCAGCAGCTTGGTTCCGGGTATGAACACTGAAGCTTTCTTT. The chain uses TRBV5-1 and TRBJ1-1; no clear D gene. Germline V gene lookup returns CDR1 SGHRS and CDR2 YFSETQ. The CDR3 runs 15 residues. V was shortened by 0 bases and J by 0 bases, with 9 bases between the two germline ends.

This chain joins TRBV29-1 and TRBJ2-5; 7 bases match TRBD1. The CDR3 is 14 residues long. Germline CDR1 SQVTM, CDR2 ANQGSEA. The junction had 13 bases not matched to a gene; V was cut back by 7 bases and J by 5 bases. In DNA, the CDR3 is TGCAGCGCCGCACAGGGGACGGTAGCGGAGACCCAGTACTTC. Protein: CSAAQGTVAETQYF. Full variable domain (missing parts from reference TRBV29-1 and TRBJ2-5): SAVISQKPSRDICQRGTSLTIQCQVDSQVTMMFWYRQQPGQSLTLIATANQGSEATYESGFVIDKFPISRPNLTFSTLTVSNMSPEDSSIYLCSAAQGTVAETQYFGPGTRLLVL.

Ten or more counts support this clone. The DNA of the CDR3 is TGCGCCAGCAGCCAAGCCGGGTATAGCACCGGGGAGCTGTTTTTT. This encodes CASSQAGYSTGELFF. The rearrangement joins TRBV4-1 to TRBJ2-2; D is uncertain. The CDR3 spans 15 residues. V was clipped by 1 base and J by 4 bases, with 10 bases between them. In germline, CDR1 is MGHRA, CDR2 YSYEKL.

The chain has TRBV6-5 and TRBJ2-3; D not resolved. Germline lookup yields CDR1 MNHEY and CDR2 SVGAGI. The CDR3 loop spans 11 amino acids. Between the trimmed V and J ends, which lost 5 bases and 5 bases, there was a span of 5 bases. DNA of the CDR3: TGTGCCAGCAGTAACGGAGATACGCAGTATTTT. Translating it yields CASSNGDTQYF.

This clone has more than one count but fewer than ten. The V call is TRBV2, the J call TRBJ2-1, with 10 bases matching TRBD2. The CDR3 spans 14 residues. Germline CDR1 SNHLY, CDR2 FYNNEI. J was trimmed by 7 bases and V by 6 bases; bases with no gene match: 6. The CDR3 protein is CASSPAGGRNEQFF. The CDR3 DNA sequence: TGTGCCAGCAGCCCAGCGGGGGGGCGGAATGAGCAGTTCTTC. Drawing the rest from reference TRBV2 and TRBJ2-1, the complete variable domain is EPEVTQTPSHQVTQMGQEVILRCVPISNHLYFYWYRQILGQKVEFLVSFYNNEISEKSEIFDDQFSVERPDGSNFTLKIRSTKLEDSAMYFCASSPAGGRNEQFFGPGTRLTVL.